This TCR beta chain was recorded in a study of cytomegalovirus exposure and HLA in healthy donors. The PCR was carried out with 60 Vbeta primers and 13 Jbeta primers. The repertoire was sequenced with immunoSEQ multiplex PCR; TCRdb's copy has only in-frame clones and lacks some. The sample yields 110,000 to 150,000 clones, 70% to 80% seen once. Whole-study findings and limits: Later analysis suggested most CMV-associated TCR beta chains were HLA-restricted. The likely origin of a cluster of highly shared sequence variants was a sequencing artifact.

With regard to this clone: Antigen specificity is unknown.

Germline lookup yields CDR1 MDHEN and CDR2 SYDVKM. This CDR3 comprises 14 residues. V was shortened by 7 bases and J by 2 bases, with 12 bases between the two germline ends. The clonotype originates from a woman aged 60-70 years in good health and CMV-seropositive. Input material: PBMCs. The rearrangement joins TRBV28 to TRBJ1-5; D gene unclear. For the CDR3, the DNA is TGTGCCAGCAACCCGACAAGCCGCAATCAGCCCCAGCATTTT. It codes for CASNPTSRNQPQHF.